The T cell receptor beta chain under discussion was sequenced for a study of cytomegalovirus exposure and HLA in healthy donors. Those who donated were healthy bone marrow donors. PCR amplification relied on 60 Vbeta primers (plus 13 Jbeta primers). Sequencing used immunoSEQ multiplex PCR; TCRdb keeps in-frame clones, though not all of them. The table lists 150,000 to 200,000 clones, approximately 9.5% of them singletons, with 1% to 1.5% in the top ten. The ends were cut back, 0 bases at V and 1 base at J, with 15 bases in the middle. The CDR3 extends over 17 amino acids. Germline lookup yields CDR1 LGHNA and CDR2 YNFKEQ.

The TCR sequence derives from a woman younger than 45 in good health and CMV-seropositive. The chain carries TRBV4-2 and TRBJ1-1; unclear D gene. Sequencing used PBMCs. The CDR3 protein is CASSQDAFGGQNTEAFF. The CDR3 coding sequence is TGTGCCAGCAGCCAAGACGCATTTGGTGGGCAGAACACTGAAGCTTTCTTT.